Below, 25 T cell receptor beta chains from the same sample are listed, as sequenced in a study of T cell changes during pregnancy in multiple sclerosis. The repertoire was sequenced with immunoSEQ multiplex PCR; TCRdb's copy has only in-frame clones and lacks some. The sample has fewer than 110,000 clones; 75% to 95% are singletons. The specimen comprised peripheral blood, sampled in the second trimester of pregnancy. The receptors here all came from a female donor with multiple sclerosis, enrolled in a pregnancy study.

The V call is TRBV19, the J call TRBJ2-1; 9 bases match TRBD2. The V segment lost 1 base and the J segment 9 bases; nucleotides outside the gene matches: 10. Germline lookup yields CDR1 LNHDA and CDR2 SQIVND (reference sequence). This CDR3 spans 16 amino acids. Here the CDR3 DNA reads TGTGCCAGTAGTATAGTACGGGCGGGAGGGCCGCGTGAGCAGTTCTTC. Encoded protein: CASSIVRAGGPREQFF.

CDR3 protein: CASSPFFRSQTQYF. CDR3 nucleotide sequence: TGTGCCAGCAGCCCCTTTTTCCGTTCCCAGACCCAGTACTTC. This chain joins TRBV13 and TRBJ2-5; D is unresolved. V was shortened by 5 bases and J by 6 bases, with 16 bases between the two germline ends. This CDR3 has 14 amino acids. Germline assignment: CDR1 PRHDT and CDR2 FYEKMQ (reference sequence).

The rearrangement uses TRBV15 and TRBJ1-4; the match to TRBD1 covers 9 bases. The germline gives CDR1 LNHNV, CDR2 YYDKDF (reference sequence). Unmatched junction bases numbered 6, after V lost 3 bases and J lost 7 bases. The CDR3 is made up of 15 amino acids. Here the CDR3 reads CATSSTGGRSEKLFF. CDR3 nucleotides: TGTGCCACCAGCAGTACAGGGGGCCGGAGTGAAAAACTGTTTTTT.

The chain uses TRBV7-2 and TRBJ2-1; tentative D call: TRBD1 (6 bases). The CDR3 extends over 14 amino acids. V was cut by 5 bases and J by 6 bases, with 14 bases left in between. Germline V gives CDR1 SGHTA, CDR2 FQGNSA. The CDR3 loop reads CASSNQGPPNEQFF. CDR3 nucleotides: TGTGCCAGCAGCAACCAGGGGCCCCCCAATGAGCAGTTCTTC. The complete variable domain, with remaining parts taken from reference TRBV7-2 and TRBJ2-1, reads GAGVSQSPSNKVTEKGKDVELRCDPISGHTALYWYRQSLGQGLEFLIYFQGNSAPDKSGLPSDRFSAERTGGSVSTLTIQRTQQEDSAVYLCASSNQGPPNEQFFGPGTRLTVL.

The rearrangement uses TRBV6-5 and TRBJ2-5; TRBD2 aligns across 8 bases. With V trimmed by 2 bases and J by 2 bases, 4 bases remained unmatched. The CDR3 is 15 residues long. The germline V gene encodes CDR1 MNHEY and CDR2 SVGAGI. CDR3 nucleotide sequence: TGTGCCAGCAGTTACGCACTAGCGGCGCAAGAGACCCAGTACTTC. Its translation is CASSYALAAQETQYF.

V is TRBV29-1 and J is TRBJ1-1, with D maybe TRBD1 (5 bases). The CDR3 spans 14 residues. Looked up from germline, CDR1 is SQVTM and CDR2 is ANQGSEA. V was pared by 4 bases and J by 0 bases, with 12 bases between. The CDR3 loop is CSVGQGNMNTEAFF. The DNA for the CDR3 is TGCAGCGTTGGTCAGGGTAATATGAACACTGAAGCTTTCTTT.

The DNA of the CDR3 is TGTGCCAGCAGCTCGGGGACAGGGAACACTGAAGCTTTCTTT. This codes for CASSSGTGNTEAFF. The J gene is TRBJ1-1, the V gene TRBV5-6; 8 bases map to TRBD1. The CDR3 loop spans 14 amino acids. Germline trimming cut 3 bases from V and 1 base from J; bases unmatched to any gene: 2. CDR1 and CDR2 (germline): SGHDT, YYEEEE.

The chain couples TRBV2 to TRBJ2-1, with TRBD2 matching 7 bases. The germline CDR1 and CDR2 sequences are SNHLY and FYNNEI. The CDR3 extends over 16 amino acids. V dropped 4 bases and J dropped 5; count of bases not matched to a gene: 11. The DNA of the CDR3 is TGTGCCAGCAGTGTCAGAGGGAGGGTAGGTAACAATGAGCAGTTCTTC. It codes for CASSVRGRVGNNEQFF.

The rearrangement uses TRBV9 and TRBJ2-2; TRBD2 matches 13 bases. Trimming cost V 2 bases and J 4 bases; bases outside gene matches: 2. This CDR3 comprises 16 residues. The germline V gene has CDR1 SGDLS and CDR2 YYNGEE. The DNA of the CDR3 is TGTGCCAGCAGCGTCGGGACTAGCGGGATCACCGGGGAGCTGTTTTTT. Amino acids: CASSVGTSGITGELFF.

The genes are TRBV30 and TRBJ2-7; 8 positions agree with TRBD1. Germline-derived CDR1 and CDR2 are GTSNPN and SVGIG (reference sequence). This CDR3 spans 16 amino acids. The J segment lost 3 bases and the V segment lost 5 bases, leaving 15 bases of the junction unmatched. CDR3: CAWSRFADRVIYEQYF. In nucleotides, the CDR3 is TGTGCCTGGTCCCGGTTTGCGGACAGGGTCATCTACGAGCAGTACTTC. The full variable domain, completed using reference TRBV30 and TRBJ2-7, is SQTIHQWPATLVQPVGSPLSLECTVEGTSNPNLYWYRQAAGRGLQLLFYSVGIGQISSEVPQNLSASRPQDRQFILSSKKLLLSDSGFYLCAWSRFADRVIYEQYFGPGTRLTVT.

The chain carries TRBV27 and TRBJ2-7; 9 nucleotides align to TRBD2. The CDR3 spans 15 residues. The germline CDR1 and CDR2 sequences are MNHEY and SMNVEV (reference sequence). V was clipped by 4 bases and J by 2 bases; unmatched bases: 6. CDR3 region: CASSSWASGTYEQYF. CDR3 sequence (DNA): TGTGCCAGCAGTTCCTGGGCTAGCGGGACCTACGAGCAGTACTTC.

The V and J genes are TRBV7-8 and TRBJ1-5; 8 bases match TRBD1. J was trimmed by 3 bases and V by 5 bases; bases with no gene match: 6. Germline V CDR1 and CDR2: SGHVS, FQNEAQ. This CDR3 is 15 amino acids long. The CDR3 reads CASSVDRAPNQPQHF. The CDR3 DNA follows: TGTGCCAGCAGCGTGGACAGGGCCCCCAATCAGCCCCAGCATTTT.

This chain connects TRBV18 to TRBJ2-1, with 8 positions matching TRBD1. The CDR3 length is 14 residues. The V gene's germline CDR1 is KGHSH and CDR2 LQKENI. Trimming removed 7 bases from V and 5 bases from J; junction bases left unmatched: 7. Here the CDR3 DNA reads TGTGCCAGCTACCGGGACAGGAGCGACAATGAGCAGTTCTTC. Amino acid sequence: CASYRDRSDNEQFF.

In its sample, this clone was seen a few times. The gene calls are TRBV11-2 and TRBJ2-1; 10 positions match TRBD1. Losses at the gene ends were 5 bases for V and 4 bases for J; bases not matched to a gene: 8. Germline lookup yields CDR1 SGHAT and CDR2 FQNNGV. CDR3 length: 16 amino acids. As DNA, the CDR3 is TGTGCCAGCAGCCCCAAGGGACAGGGGACTTACAATGAGCAGTTCTTC. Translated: CASSPKGQGTYNEQFF.

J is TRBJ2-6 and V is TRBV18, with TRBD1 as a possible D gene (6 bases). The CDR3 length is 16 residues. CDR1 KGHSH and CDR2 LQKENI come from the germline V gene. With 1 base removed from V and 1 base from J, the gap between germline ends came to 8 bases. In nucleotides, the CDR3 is TGTGCCAGCTCACCACGAGGGGGTTCTGGGGCCAACGTCCTGACTTTC. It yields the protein CASSPRGGSGANVLTF.

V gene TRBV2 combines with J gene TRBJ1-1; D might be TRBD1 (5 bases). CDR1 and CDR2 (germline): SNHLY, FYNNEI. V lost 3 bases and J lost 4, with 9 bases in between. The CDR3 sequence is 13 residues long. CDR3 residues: CASSDQGGTEAFF. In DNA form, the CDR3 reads TGTGCCAGCAGTGACCAGGGAGGCACTGAAGCTTTCTTT.

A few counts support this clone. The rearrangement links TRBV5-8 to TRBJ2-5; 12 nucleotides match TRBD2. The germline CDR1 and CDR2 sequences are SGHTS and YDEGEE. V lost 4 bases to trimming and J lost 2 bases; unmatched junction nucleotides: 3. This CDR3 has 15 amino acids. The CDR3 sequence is CASSLGTSGQETQYF. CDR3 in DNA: TGTGCCAGCAGCCTCGGGACTAGCGGGCAAGAGACCCAGTACTTC.

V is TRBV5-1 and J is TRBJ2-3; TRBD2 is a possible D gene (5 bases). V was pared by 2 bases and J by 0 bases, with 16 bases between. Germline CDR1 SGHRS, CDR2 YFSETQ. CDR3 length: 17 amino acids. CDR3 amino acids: CASSFLAGITSTDTQYF. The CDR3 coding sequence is TGCGCCAGCAGCTTTCTTGCGGGCATAACTAGCACAGATACGCAGTATTTT.

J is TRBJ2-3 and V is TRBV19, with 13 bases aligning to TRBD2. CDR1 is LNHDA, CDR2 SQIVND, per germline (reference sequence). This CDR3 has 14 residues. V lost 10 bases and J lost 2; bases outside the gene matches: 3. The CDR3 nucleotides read TGTGCCACGGGACTAGCGGGAAACACAGATACGCAGTATTTT. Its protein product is CATGLAGNTDTQYF.

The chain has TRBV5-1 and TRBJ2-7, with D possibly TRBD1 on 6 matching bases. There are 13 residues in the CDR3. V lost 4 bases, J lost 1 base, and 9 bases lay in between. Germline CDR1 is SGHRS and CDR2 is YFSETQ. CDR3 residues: CASSRTGSYEQYF. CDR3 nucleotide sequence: TGCGCCAGCAGCCGTACAGGGTCCTACGAGCAGTACTTC.

In DNA form, the CDR3 reads TGTGCCAGCAGTGACTCGATCATAGGAGAGTCTACCTACGAGCAGTACTTC. Translating it yields CASSDSIIGESTYEQYF. The J gene is TRBJ2-7, the V gene TRBV6-4; no clear D. The CDR3 spans 17 residues. From germline, CDR1 is MRHNA and CDR2 SNTAGT. Trimming pared 0 bases from V and 2 bases from J, leaving 17 bases between.

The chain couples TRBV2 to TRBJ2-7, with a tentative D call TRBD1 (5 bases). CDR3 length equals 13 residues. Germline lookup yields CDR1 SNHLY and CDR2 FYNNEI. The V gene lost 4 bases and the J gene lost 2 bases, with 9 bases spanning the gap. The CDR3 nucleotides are TGTGCCAGCAGTGTTCGACAGACCTACGAGCAGTACTTC. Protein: CASSVRQTYEQYF.

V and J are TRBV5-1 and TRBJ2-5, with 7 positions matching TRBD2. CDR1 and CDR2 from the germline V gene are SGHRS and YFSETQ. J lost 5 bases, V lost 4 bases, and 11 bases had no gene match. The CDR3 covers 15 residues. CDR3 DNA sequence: TGCGCCAGCAGCCCAATGGGGGGGTTAAGCGAGACCCAGTACTTC. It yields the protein CASSPMGGLSETQYF.

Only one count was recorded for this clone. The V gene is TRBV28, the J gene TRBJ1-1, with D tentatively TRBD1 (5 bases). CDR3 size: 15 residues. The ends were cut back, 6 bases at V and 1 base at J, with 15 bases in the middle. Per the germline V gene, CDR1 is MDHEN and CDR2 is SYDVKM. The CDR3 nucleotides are TGTGCCAGCAGCTCCGGAGGGGTGGGGAACACTGAAGCTTTCTTT. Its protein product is CASSSGGVGNTEAFF.

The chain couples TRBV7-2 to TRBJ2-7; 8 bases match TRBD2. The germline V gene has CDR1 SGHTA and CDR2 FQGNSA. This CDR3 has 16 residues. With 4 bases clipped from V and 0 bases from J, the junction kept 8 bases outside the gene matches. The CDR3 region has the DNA TGTGCCAGCAGCTCTAGCCGACTAGCGAGCTCCTACGAGCAGTACTTC. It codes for CASSSSRLASSYEQYF.